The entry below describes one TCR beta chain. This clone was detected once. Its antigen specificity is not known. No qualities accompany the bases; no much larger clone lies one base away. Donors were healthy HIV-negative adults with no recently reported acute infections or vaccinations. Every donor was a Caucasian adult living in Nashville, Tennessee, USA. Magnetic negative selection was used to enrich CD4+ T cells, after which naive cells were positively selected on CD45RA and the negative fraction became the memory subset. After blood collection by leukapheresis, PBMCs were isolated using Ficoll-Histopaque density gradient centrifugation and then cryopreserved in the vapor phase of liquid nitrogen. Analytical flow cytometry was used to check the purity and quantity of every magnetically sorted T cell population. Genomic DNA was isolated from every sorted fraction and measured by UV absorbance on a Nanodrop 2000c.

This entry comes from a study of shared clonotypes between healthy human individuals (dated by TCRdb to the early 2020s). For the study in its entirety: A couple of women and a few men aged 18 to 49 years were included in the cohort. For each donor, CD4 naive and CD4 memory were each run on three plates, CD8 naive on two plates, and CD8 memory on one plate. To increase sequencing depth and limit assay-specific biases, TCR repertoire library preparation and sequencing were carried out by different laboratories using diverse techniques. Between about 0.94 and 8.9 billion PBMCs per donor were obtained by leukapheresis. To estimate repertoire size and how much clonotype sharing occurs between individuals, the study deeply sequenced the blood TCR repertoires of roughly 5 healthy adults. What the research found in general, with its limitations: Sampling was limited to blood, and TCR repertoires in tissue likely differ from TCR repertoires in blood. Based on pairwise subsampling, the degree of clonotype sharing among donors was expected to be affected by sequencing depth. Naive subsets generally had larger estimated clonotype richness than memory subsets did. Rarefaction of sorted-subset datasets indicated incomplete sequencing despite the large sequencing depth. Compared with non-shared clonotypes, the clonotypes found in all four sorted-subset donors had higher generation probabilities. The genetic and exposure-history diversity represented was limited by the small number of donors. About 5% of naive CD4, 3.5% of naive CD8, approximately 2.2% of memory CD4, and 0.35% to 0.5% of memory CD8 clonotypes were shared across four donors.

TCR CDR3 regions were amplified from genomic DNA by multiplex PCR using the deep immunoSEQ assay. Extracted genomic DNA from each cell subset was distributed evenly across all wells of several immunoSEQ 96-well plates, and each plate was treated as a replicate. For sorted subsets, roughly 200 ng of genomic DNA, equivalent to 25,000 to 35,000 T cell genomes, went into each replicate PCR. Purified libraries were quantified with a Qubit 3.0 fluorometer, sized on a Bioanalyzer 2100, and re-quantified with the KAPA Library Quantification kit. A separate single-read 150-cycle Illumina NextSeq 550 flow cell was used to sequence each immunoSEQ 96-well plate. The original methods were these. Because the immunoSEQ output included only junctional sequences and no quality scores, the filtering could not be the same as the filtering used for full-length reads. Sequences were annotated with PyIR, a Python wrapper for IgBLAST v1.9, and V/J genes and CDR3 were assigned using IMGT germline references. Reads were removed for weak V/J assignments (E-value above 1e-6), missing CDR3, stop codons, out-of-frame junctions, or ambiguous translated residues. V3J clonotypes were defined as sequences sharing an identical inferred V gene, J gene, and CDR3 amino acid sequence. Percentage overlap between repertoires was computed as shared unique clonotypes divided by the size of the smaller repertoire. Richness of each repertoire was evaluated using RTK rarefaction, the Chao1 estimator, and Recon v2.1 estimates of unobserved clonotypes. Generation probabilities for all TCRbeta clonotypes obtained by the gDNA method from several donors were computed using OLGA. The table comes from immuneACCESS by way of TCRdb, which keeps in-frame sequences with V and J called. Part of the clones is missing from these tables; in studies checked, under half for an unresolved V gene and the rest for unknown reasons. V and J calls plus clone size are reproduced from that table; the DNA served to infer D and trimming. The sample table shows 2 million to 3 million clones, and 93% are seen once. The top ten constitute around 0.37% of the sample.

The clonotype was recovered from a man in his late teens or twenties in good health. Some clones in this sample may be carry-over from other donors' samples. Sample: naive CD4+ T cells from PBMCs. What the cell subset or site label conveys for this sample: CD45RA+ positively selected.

In nucleotides, the sequence is TGTGCCAGCAGCTTACTAGGGTATGAGCAGTTCTTC. This yields the protein CASSLLGYEQFF. In this chain, TRBV7-2 is recombined with TRBJ2-1, with no confidently assigned D gene. The CDR3, cysteine through phenylalanine, is 12 amino acids long. Only the CDR3 part of the read is kept: 36 bases, read in frame from the first base. V and J lose 2 bases and 8 bases, and a span of 7 bases separates them. The CDR1 and CDR2 encoded by the germline V gene are SGHTA and FQGNSA. Outside the CDR3, residues come from the reference TRBV7-2 and TRBJ2-1 proteins, so the full variable domain is: GAGVSQSPSNKVTEKGKDVELRCDPISGHTALYWYRQSLGQGLEFLIYFQGNSAPDKSGLPSDRFSAERTGGSVSTLTIQRTQQEDSAVYLCASSLLGYEQFFGPGTRLTVL.